This TCR beta chain appears in the sequencing data of a study of read filtering for tumor transcriptome and immune sequencing. Across the whole study: Mean patient age was approximately 66 years, range about 47 to 85; 16 to 20 male, some 14 female. R-ISS stage counts were 8 for I, approximately 15 for II, about seven for III. Study results and caveats: The sorted CD138-negative fraction was a mixed bone marrow immune population, not purified T cells. IR-seq captured clonotypes deeper and more reliably than RNA-seq.

Molecular barcoded adaptors covering alpha/delta and beta/gamma chains were used on approximately 400 ng RNA. TCRdb called the reads again in MiXCR, with one record for every CDR3 protein. The data contain tens of thousands of distinct CDR3 sequences, under 25% of them singletons. Germline lookup yields CDR1 DFQATT and CDR2 SNEGSKA (reference sequence). The CDR3 length is 15 residues. This clonotype was detected only once. What it binds is unknown. A junction boundary mismatches the germline segment, possibly from a read error. The receptor was isolated from a donor aged 40 or older with multiple myeloma. The chain has TRBV20-1 and TRBJ2-7; D gene uncertain. The source material was a population of CD138-negative cells sorted from bone marrow. The CDR3 loop is CSAREAAVNTCEQYF. CDR3 nucleotides: TGCAGTGCCAGAGAGGCGGCAGTTAACACCTGCGAGCAGTACTTC.